The clone carrying this T cell receptor (beta chain) was picked up a small number of times. This sample stems from a study of T cell changes during pregnancy in multiple sclerosis. Produced via immunoSEQ multiplex PCR; TCRdb's table is partial and in-frame only. The sample holds 93,000 or so clones, approximately 90% seen once. Looked up from germline, CDR1 is SQVTM and CDR2 is ANQGSEA. The trim removed 6 bases at V and 5 bases at J, leaving 3 bases unmatched. The CDR3 has 12 residues. The gene calls are TRBV29-1 and TRBJ2-7; 11 bases are shared with TRBD1. The TCR comes from a female donor with multiple sclerosis, enrolled in a pregnancy study. The source was peripheral blood, collected before pregnancy. CDR3 sequence reads: CSVRTGGNEQYF. In DNA, the CDR3 is TGCAGCGTGAGGACAGGGGGCAACGAGCAGTACTTC.